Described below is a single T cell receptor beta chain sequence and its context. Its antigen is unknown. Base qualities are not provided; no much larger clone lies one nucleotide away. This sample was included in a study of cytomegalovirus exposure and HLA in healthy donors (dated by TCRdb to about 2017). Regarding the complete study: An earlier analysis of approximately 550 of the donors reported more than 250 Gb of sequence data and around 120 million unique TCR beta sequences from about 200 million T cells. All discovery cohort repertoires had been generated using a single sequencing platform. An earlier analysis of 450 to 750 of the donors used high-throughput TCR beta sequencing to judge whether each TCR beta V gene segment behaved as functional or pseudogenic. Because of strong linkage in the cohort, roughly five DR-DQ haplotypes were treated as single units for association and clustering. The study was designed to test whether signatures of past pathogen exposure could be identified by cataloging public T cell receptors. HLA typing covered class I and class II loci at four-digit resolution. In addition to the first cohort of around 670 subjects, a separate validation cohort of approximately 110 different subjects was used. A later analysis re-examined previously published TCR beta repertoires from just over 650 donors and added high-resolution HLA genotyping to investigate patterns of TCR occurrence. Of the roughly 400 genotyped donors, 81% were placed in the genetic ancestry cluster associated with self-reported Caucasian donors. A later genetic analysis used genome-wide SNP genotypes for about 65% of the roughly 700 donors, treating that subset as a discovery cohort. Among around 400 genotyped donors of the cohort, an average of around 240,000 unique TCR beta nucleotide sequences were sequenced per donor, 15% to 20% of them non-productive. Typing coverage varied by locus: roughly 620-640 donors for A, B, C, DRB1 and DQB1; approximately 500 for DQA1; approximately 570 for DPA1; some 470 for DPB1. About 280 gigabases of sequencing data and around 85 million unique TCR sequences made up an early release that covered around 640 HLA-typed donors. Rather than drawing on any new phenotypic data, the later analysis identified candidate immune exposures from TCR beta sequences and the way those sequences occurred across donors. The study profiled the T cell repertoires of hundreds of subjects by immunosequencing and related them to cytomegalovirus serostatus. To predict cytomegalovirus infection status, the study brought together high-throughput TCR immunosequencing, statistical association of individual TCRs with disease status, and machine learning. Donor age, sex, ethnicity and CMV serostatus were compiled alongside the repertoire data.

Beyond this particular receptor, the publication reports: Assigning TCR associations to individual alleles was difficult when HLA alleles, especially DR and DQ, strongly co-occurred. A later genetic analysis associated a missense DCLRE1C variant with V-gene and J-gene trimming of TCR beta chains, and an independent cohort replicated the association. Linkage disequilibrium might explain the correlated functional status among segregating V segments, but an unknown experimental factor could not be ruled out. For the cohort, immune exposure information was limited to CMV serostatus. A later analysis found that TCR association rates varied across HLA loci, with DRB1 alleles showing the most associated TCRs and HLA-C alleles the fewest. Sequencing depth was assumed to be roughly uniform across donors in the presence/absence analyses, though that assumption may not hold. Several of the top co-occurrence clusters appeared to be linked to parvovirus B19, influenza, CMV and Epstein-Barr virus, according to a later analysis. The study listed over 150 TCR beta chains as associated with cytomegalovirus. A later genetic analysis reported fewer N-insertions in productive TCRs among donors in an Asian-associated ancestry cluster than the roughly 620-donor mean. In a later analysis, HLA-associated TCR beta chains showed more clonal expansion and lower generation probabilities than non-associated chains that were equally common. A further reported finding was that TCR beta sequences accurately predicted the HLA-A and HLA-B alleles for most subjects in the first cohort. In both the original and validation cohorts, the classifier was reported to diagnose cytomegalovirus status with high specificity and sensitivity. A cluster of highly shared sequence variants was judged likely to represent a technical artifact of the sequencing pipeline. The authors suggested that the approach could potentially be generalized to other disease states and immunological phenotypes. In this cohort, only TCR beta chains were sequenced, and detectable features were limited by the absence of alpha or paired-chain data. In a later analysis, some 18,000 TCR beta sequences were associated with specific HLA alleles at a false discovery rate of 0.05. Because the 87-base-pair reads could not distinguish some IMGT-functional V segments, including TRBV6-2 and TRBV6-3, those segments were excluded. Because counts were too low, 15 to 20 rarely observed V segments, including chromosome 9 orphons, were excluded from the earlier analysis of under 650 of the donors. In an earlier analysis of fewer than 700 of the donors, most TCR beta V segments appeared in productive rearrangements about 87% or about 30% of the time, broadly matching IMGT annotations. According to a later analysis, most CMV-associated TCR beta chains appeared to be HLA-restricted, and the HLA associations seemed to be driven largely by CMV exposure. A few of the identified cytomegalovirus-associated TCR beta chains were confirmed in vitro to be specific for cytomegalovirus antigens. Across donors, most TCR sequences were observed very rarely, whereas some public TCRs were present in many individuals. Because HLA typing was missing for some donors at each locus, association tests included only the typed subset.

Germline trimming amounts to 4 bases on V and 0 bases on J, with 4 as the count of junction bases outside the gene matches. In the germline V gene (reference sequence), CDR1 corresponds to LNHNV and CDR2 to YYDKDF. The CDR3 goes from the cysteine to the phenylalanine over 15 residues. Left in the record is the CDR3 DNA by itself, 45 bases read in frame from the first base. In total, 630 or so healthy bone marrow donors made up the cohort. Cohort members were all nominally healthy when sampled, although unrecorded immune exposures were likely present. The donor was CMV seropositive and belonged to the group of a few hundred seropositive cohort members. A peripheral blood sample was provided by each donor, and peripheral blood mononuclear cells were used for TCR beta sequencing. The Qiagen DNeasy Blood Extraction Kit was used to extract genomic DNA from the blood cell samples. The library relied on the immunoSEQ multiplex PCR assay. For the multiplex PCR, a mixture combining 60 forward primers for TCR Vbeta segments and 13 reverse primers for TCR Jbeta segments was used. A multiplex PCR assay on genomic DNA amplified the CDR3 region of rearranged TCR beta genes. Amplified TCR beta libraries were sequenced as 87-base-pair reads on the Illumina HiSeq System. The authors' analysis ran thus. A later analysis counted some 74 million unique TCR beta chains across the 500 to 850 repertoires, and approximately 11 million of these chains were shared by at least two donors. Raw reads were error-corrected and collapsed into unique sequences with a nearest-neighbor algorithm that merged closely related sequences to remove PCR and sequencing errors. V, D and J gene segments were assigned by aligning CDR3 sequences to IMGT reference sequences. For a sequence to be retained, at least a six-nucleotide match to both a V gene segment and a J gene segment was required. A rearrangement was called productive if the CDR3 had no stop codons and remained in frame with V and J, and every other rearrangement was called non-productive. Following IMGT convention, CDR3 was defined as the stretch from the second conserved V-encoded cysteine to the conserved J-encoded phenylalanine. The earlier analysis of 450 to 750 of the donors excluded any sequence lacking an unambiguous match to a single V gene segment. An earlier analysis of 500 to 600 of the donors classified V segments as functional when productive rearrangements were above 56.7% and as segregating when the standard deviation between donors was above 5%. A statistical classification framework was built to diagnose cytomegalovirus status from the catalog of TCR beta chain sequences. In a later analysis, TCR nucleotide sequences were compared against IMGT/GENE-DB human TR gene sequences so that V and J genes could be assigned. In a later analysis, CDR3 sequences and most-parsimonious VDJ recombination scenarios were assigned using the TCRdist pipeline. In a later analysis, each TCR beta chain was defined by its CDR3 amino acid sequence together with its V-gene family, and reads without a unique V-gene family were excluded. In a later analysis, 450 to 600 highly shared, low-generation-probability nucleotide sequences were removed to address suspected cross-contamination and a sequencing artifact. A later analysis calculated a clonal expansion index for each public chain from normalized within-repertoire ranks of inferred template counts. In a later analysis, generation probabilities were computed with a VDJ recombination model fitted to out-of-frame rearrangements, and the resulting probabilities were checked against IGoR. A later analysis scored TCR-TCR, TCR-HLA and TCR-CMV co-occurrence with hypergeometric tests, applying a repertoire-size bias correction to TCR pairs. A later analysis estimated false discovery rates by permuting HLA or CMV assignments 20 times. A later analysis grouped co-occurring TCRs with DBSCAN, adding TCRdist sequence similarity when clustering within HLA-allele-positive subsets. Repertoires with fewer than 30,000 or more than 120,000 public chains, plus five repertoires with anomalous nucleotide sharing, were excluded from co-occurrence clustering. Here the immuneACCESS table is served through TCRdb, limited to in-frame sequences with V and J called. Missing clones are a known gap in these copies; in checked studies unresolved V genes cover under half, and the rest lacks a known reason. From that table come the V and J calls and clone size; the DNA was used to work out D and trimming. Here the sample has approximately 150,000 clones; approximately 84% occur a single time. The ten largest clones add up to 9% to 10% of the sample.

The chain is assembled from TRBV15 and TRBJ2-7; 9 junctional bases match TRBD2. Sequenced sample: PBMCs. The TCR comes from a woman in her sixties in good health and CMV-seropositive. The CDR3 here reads CATSNAGGSSYEQYF. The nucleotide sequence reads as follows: TGTGCCACCAGCAATGCGGGAGGGTCCTCCTACGAGCAGTACTTC.